This T cell receptor (beta chain) was sequenced in a study of T cell responses to AZD1222 COVID-19 vaccine. Study findings and constraints: Only a handful of AZD1222 recipients, six or seven in all, had baseline seropositivity. Reportedly, close to half of spike-specific TCRs are directed against unmutated variant regions. Donors skewed white British and female; clonal diversity was possibly underestimated. Vaccine-related CD4 TCRs covered spike, predominating at 160-218 and 743-854.

Germline trimming cut 0 bases from V and 5 bases from J; bases unmatched to any gene: 4. The length of the CDR3 is 16 residues. A word on this clone: Its antigen is not identified.

Some clones are missing from TCRdb's copy, which holds only in-frame ones; the method was immunoSEQ multiplex PCR. The profile shows 150,000 or so clones, approximately 90% of them singletons. The chain carries TRBV23-1 and TRBJ2-1, with 10 bases aligning to TRBD2. TRBV23-1 has ORF status, its function being uncertain. This TCR was recovered from an adult who received the AZD1222 COVID-19 vaccine. Sample: peripheral blood, taken 28 days after the second AZD1222 dose. For the CDR3, the DNA is TGCGCCAGCAGTCAATCCAAACTAGCGGGGCACAATGAGCAGTTCTTC. This encodes CASSQSKLAGHNEQFF.